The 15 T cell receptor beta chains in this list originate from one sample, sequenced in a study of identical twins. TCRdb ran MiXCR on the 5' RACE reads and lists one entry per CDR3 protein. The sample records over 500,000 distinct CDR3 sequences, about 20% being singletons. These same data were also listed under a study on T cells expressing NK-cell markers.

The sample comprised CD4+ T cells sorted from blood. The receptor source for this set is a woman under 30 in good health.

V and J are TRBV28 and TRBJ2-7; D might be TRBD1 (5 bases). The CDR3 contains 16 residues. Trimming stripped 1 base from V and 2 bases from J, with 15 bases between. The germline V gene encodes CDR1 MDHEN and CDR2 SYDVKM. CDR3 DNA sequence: TGTGCCAGCAGTTTATCCTACCGACAGATACCCTACGAGCAGTACTTC. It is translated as CASSLSYRQIPYEQYF.

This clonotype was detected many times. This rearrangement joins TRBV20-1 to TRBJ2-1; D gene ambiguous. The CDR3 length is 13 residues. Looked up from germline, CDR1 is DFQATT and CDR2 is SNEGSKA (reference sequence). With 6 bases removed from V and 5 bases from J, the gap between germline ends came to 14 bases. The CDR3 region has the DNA TGCAGTGCAACTCCCGACGTCCACAATGAGCAGTTCTTC. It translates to CSATPDVHNEQFF.

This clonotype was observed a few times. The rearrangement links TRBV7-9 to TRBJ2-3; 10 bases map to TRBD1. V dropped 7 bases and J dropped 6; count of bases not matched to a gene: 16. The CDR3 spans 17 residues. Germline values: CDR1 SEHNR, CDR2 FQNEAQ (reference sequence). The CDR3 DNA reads TGTGCCAGCACTGAGAGGGGGCTGGGGACAGGGGAGGATACGCAGTATTTT. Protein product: CASTERGLGTGEDTQYF.

CDR3: CASSPRTGAEGPLHF. CDR3 bases: TGTGCCAGCAGTCCCCGGACAGGGGCTGAGGGACCCCTCCACTTT. V gene TRBV6-1 combines with J gene TRBJ1-6; 9 bases are shared with TRBD1. The CDR3 has 15 residues. The germline V gene encodes CDR1 MNHNS and CDR2 SASEGT. Trimming took 5 bases from V and 12 from J; bases not matched to a gene: 11.

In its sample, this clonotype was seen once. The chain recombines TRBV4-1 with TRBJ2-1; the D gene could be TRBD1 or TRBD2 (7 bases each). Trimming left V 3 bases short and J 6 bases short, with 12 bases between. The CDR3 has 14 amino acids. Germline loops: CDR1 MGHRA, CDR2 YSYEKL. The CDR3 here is CASSHRGGGNEQFF. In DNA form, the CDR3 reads TGCGCCAGCAGCCACAGGGGGGGTGGCAATGAGCAGTTCTTC.

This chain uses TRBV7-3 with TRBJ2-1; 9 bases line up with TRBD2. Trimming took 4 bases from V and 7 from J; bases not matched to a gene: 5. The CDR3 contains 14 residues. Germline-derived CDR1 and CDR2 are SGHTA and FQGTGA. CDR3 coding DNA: TGTGCCAGCAGCTCAGCGGGGGGTTCTAATGAGCAGTTCTTC. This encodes CASSSAGGSNEQFF.

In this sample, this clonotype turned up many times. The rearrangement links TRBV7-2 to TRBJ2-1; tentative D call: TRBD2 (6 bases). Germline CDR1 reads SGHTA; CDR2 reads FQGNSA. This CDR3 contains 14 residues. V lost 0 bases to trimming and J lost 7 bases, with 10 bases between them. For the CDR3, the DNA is TGTGCCAGCAGCTTAGCGGTAGCGGAGAATGAGCAGTTCTTC. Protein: CASSLAVAENEQFF.

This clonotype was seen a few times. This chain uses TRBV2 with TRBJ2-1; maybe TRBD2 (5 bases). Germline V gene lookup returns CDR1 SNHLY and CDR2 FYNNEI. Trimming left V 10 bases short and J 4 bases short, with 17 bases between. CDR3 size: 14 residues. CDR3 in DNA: TGTGCCACGGCAGCGGCTTCTACGTACAATGAGCAGTTCTTC. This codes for CATAAASTYNEQFF.

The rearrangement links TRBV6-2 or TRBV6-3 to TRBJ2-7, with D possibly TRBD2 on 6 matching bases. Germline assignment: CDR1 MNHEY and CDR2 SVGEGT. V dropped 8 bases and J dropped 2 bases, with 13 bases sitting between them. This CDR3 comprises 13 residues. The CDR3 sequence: CASSRDWTYEQYF. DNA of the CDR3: TGTGCCAGCTCACGGGACTGGACCTACGAGCAGTACTTC.

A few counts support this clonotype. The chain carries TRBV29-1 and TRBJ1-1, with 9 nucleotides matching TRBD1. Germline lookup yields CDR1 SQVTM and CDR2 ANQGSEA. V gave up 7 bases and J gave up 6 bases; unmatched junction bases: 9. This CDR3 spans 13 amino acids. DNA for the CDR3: TGCAGCGGCAACAGGGGGCGGAGGGCTGAAGCTTTCTTT. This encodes CSGNRGRRAEAFF. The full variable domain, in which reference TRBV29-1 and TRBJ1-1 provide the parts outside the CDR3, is SAVISQKPSRDICQRGTSLTIQCQVDSQVTMMFWYRQQPGQSLTLIATANQGSEATYESGFVIDKFPISRPNLTFSTLTVSNMSPEDSSIYLCSGNRGRRAEAFFGQGTRLTVV.

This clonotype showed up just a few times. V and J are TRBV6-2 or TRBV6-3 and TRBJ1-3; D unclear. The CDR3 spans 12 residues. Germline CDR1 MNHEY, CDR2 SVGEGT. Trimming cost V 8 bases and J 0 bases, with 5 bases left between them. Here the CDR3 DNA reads TGTGCCAGCCAGACCTCTGGAAACACCATATATTTT. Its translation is CASQTSGNTIYF.

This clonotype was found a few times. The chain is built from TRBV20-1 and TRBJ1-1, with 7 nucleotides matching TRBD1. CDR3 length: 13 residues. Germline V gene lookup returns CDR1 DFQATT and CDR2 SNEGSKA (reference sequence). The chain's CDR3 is CRPTGKGGTEAFF. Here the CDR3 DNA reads TGCAGACCGACAGGGAAAGGGGGAACTGAAGCTTTCTTT.

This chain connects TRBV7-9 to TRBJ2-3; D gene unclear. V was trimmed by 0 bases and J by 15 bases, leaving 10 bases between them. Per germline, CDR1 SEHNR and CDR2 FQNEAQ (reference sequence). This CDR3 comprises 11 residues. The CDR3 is CASSLAIDLYF. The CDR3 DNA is TGTGCCAGCAGCTTAGCTATTGACCTATATTTT.

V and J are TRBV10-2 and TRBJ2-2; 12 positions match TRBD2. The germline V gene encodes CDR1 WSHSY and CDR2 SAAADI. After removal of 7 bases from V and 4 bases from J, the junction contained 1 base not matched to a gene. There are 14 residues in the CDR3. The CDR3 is CASTSGRATGELFF. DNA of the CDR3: TGCGCCAGCACTAGCGGGAGGGCCACCGGGGAGCTGTTTTTT.

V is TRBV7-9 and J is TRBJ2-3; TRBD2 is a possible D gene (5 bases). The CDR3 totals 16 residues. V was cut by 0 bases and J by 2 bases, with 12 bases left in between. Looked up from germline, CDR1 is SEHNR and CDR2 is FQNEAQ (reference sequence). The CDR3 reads CASSLARASSTDTQYF. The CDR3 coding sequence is TGTGCCAGCAGCTTAGCCCGGGCTAGCTCCACAGATACGCAGTATTTT.